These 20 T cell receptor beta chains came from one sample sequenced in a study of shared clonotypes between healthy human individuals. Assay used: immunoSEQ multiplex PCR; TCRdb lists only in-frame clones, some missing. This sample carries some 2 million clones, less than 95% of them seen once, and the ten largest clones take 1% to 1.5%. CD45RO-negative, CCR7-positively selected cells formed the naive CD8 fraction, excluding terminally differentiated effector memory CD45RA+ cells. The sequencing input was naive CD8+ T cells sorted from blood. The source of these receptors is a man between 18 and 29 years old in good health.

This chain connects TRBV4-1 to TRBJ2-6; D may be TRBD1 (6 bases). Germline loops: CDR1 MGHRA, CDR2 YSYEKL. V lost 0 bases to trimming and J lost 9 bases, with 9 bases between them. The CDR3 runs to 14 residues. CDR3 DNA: TGCGCCAGCAGCCAAGAACCGGGACACAACGTCCTGACTTTC. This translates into CASSQEPGHNVLTF.

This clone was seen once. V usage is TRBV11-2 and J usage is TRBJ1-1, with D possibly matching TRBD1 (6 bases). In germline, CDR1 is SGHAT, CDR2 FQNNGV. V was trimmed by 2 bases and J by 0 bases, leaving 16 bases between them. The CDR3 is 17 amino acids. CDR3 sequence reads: CASSLKGGQTLNTEAFF. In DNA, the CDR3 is TGTGCCAGCAGCTTAAAAGGGGGTCAAACCTTGAACACTGAAGCTTTCTTT.

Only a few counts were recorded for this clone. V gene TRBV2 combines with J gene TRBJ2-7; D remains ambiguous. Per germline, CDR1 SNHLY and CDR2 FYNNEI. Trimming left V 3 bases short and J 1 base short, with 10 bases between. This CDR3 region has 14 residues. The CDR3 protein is CASSEQTFSYEQYF. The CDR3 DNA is TGTGCCAGCAGTGAGCAGACGTTTTCCTACGAGCAGTACTTC.

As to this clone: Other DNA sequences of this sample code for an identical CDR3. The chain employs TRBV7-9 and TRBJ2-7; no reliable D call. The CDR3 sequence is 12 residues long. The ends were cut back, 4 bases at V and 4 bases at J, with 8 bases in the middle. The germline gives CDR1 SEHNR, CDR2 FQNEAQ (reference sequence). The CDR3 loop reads CASSSRLYEQYF. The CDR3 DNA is TGTGCCAGCAGCTCACGGTTGTACGAGCAGTACTTC.

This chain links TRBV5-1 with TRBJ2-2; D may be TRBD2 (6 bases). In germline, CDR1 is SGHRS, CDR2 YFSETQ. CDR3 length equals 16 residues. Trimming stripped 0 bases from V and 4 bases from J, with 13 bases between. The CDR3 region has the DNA TGCGCCAGCAGCTTGGTGTCGGGGGACCGCACCGGGGAGCTGTTTTTT. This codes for CASSLVSGDRTGELFF.

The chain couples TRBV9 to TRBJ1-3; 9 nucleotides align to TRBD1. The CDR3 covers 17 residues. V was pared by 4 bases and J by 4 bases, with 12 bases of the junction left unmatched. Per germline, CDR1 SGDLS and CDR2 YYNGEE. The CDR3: CASSSRGDRVKGNTIYF. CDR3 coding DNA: TGTGCCAGCAGCAGCCGGGGGGACAGGGTAAAAGGAAACACCATATATTTT.

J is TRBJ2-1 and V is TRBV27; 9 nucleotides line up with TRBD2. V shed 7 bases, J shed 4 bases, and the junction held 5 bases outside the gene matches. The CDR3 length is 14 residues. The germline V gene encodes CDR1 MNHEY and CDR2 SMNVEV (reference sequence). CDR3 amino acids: CASTAGGLYNEQFF. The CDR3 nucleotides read TGTGCCAGCACAGCGGGAGGACTTTACAATGAGCAGTTCTTC.

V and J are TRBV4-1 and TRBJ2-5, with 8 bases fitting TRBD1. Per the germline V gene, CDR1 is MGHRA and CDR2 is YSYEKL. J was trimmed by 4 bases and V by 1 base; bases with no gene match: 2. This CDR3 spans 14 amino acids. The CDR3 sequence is CASSQGQGLETQYF. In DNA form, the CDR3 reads TGCGCCAGCAGCCAAGGACAGGGGTTAGAGACCCAGTACTTC.

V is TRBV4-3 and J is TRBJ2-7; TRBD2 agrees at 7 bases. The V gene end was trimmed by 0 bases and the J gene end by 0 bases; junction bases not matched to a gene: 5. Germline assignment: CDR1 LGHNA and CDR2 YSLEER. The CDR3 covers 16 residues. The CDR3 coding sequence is TGCGCCAGCAGCCAAGATCGGGGGGAGGGCTCCTACGAGCAGTACTTC. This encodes CASSQDRGEGSYEQYF.

CDR3 coding DNA: TGCGCCAGCAGCCAAGAGCCGCGCGACACAGATACGCAGTATTTT. Amino acid sequence: CASSQEPRDTDTQYF. This chain joins TRBV4-3 and TRBJ2-3; the D is unclear. Deletions cut 0 bases from V and 2 bases from J, with 9 bases between. The CDR3 contains 15 residues. Germline V gene lookup returns CDR1 LGHNA and CDR2 YSLEER.

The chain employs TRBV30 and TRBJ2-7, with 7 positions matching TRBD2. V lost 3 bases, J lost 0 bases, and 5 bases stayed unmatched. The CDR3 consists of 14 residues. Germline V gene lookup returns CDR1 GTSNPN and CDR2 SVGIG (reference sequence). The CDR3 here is CAWSGGSSSYEQYF. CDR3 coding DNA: TGTGCCTGGAGCGGGGGGAGCAGCTCCTACGAGCAGTACTTC.

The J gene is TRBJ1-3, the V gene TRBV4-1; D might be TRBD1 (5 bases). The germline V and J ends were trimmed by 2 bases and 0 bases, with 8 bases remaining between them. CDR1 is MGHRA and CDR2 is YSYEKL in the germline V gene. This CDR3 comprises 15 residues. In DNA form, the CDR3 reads TGCGCCAGCAGCCAAATGGGGGTCTCTGGAAACACCATATATTTT. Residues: CASSQMGVSGNTIYF.

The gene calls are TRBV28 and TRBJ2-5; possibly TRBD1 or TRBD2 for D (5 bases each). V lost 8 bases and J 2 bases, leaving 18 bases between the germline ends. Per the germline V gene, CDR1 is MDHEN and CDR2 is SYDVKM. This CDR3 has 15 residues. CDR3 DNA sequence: TGTGCCAGCGGACAAAACCGGGATCCACAAGAGACCCAGTACTTC. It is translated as CASGQNRDPQETQYF. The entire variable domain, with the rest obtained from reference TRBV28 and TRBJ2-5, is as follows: DVKVTQSSRYLVKRTGEKVFLECVQDMDHENMFWYRQDPGLGLRLIYFSYDVKMKEKGDIPEGYSVSREKKERFSLILESASTNQTSMYLCASGQNRDPQETQYFGPGTRLLVL.

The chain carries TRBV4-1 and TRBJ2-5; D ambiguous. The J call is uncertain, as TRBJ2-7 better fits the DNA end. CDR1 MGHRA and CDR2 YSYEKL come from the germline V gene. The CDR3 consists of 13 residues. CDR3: CASSRQVSYEQYF. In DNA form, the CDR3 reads TGCGCCAGCAGCCGCCAGGTGAGCTACGAGCAGTACTTC.

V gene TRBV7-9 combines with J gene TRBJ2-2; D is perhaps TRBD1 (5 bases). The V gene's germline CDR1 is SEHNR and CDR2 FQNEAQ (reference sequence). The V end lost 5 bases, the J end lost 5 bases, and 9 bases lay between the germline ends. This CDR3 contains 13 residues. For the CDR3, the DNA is TGTGCCAGCAGCCAAGGGGCTACCGGGGAGCTGTTTTTT. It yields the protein CASSQGATGELFF.

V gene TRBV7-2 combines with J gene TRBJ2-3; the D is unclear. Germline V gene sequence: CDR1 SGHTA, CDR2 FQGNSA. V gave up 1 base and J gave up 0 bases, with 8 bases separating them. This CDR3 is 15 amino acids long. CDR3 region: CASSLGVISTDTQYF. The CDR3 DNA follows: TGTGCCAGCAGCTTAGGGGTGATTAGCACAGATACGCAGTATTTT.

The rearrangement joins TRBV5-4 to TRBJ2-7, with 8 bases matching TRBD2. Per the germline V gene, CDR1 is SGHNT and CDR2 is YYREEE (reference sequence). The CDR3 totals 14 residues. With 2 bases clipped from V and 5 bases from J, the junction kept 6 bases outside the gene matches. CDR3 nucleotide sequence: TGTGCCAGCAGCTTTAGCGGGACAATTCACGAGCAGTACTTC. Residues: CASSFSGTIHEQYF.

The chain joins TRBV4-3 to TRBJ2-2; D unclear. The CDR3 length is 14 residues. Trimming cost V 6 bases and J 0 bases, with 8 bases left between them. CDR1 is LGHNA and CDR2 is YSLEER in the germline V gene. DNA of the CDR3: TGCGCCAGCAGTGGGGATTCGAACACCGGGGAGCTGTTTTTT. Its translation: CASSGDSNTGELFF.

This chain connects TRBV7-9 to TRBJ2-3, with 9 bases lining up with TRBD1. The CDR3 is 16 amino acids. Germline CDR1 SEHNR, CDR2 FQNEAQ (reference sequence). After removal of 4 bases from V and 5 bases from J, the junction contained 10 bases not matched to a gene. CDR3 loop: CASSSTPGQGQDTQYF. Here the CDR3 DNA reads TGTGCCAGCAGCTCCACACCGGGACAGGGCCAAGATACGCAGTATTTT.

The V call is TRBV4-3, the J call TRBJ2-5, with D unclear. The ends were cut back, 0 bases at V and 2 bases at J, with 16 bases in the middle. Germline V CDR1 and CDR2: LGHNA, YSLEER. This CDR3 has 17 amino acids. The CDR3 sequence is CASSQDPNGWEQETQYF. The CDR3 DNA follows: TGCGCCAGCAGCCAAGATCCCAACGGCTGGGAACAAGAGACCCAGTACTTC.